This T cell receptor beta chain was retrieved from a study of chemoradiotherapy in HPV16-positive cancers. In germline, CDR1 is LNHDA, CDR2 SQIVND (reference sequence). J gave up 5 bases and V 6 bases, and 4 bases lay outside the gene matches. CDR3 length: 14 amino acids. Libraries were prepared by immunoSEQ multiplex PCR; TCRdb keeps only in-frame clonotypes and omits some of them. Altogether thousands of clones are present, 65% to 80% being singletons, with the ten largest covering around 15%. This specimen was tumor tissue, taken from a patient who underwent chemoradiotherapy. The source is a human donor with HPV-associated anogenital cancer. The rearrangement links TRBV19 to TRBJ1-6; 7 positions agree with TRBD1. CDR3 DNA: TGTGCCAGTAGGGCTCAGGGGGATAATTCACCCCTCCACTTT. Its protein is CASRAQGDNSPLHF.